The entry that follows covers one T cell receptor (beta chain) sequence. Many counts were recorded for this clonotype. The antigen it binds to is not known. One base away there is no much larger clone; base qualities are not given. Moderately to severely active disease, a Clinical Activity Score of at least 3, a NOSPECS grade of at least 4, and a duration under 3 months were present in ophthalmopathy patients. Patients with uncontrolled infections, other autoimmune diseases, pregnancy or lactation were excluded. Clinical symptoms, serum thyroxine and TRAb, thyroid ultrasound, and orbital computed tomography formed the basis for the diagnoses. PBMCs were isolated from about 10 ml of fresh peripheral blood by Ficoll-Paque density gradient centrifugation. Total RNA was extracted with Trizol reagent, and quality was checked on an Agilent 2100 Bioanalyzer. The TCR beta CDR3 regions were amplified from RNA transcripts. The TCR CDR3 was subjected to a first round of RT-PCR using the HTBI primer set and the Qiagen OneStep RT-PCR kit. Libraries were constructed in a second round of multiplex PCR, after which size selection and purification were carried out. Paired-end sequencing of the libraries was performed with 100 bp reads on an Illumina HiSeq2000. On the authors' methods: SOAPnuke was used to process the raw data, removing reads that contained adapters or uncalled bases, had a mean Phred below 15, or lacked an exact match to the constant primer or identifier. COPE v1.2.5 was used to merge high-quality paired reads, and clonotypes were defined as unique nucleotide sequences. MiTCR v1.1 was used to align clonotypes to the IMGT TRBV, TRBD and TRBJ reference segments. Analysis was restricted to V-J combinations with a frequency above 0.0001, which covered roughly 99% of repertoires. A TCS score was defined as the ratio of F50 (clonal expansion) to E x V (chaos), with BLOSUM62-based TCRdist applied between CDR3 peptides within each V-J. Welch's t-statistics and random forest reduced around 520 V-J features to roughly 13, which were used in a naive Bayes classifier (R e1071). The public reads were reanalyzed by TCRdb: fastp trimming at Q25, MiXCR alignment, in-frame beta chains only. Merged by CDR3 protein, the rows form single entries marked with the most common genes and DNA. TCRdb, not the original authors, processed these V and J calls. The sample contains about 530,000 distinct CDR3 sequences, roughly 15% of them found a single time. The ten largest clones represent approximately 15% of the sample.

Including cysteine and phenylalanine, the CDR3 has 14 amino acids. The read is trimmed to its CDR3 DNA, 42 bases read in frame from base 1. The junction shows trimming of 0 bases on V and 4 bases on J, plus 10 bases between the germline ends. From a lookup of the germline V gene, CDR1 and CDR2 are SGHRS and YFSETQ. This sample is drawn from a study of T cells in Graves' hyperthyroidism and ophthalmopathy (dated by TCRdb to the late 2010s). Describing the broader study: Peripheral blood samples were taken at the time of initial diagnosis, prior to any treatment. Thyroid tissue and blood T-cell repertoires from over 5 Graves' hyperthyroidism patients were also compared in the study. Once sampling was done, hyperthyroidism patients were given methimazole at a starting dose of 30 mg daily, whereas ophthalmopathy patients were given high-dose intravenous methylprednisolone. A discovery cohort of about 95 patients, roughly 45 with Graves' ophthalmopathy and about 60 with stable Graves' hyperthyroidism, was used to find distinguishing TCR V-J signatures. The 75 to 100 discovery patients were divided at random into training and test sets in a 7:3 ratio. An independent validation cohort of 18 to 20 hyperthyroidism patients and over 15 patients who later progressed to ophthalmopathy tested prospective prediction of ophthalmopathy. The paper reports TCR Vbeta CDR3 sequencing of roughly 140 peripheral blood samples: some 41 ophthalmopathy, 75 to 80 hyperthyroidism and 17 progressor patients.

Overall study results and their limits: Sample size was not statistically predetermined, and investigators were not blinded to group allocation. Most expanded thyroid clonotypes (frequency above 0.001) were also detected in blood, a finding suggesting that blood repertoires may reflect thyroid immune responses. In validation, the model predicted progression to ophthalmopathy a median of roughly 6.1 months before onset, with approximately 71% sensitivity and about 72% specificity. Ophthalmopathy was separated from stable hyperthyroidism by a 13 V-J signature model, with about 88% sensitivity and about 81% specificity obtained in cross-validation and 80%/75% obtained in testing.

Sequenced: blood. The rearrangement combines TRBV5-1 with TRBJ1-2; the D gene is unclear. This receptor was identified in a woman younger than 35 with Graves' ophthalmopathy. The DNA is as follows: TGCGCCAGCAGCTTGGAAGGGCCAGCCTATGGCTACACCTTC. Its protein reads: CASSLEGPAYGYTF.